The entry below gives a single T cell receptor beta chain sequence along with its context. This clonotype was seen ten or more times. Its cognate antigen has yet to be identified. The input lacks base qualities; no much larger clone sits a single base away. Taken with the paper, the label for time point translates to: persistent/refractory GD, antithyroid drugs over 5 years with positive TRAb. For both TCR sequencing and RNA sequencing, RNA was extracted from PBMCs in TRIzol. The diagnosis of Graves' disease was made according to American Thyroid Association guidelines. Recruitment of patients was carried out at an endocrinology department in Xi'an, China. Each patient gave 7.5 to 10 milliliters of peripheral blood, collected in an EDTA anticoagulant tube. Ficoll Paque Plus density gradient separation was used to isolate PBMCs, and no further T cell sorting was performed. An Agilent 2100 Bioanalyzer and agarose gel were used to assess RNA quality, and a NanoDrop 2000 was used to measure RNA concentration.

The sample belongs to a study of regulatory T cells in long-lasting Graves disease (dated by TCRdb to about 2021). About the investigation overall: Persistent Graves' disease was defined as persistently positive TSH receptor autoantibodies together with antithyroid drug treatment for over 5 years. Patients with persistent Graves' disease were compared with patients with newly diagnosed Graves' disease using TCR sequencing and RNA sequencing of peripheral blood. The study was conducted in China and was registered as a clinical trial. A total of about 35 samples underwent TCR sequencing, from some 13 patients with persistent Graves' disease and 20 or so patients with newly diagnosed Graves' disease. On average, persistent Graves' disease patients in the clinical cohort had been on antithyroid drugs for approximately ten years.

Here is what the overall study found, with its caveats: As a limitation, the authors acknowledged that the small sample size may reduce accuracy. Compared with newly diagnosed patients, persistent Graves' disease patients had lower TCR Shannon entropy and fewer highly expanded clones, which suggests clonal expansion. Preferential use of TRBV28, TRBJ1-2 and TRBJ2-5 was observed in persistent disease, whereas TRBV20-1 and TRBJ2-1 were favored in newly diagnosed disease. More public clonotypes were shared among persistent patients (about 2,800) than among newly diagnosed patients (roughly 960). Only the TCR beta chain was sequenced and analyzed. Because the primary lesion, thyroid tissue, could not be accessed, the study looked at peripheral blood alone.

The germline V gene sets CDR1 to SGHRS and CDR2 to YFSETQ. Trimming takes 4 bases off V and 4 bases off J; junction bases not matched to a gene: 6. Including cysteine and phenylalanine, the CDR3 has 15 amino acids. Only CDR3 DNA remains: 45 bases, in frame from the first base. Library preparation employed multiplex PCR. This sample was sequenced with an Illumina HiSeq 4000. CDR3 regions were amplified by Arm-PCR with iRepertoire HTBI primers to construct TCR beta libraries. Before sequencing, the PCR products underwent gel purification. The original methods were these. Gene usage analysis of CDR3 amino acid clonotypes used the 55 to 80 TRBV and around 14 TRBJ segments found across samples. COPE and FqMerger were used to merge filtered high-quality paired reads into contigs. BLAST was used to align contigs to IMGT TRBV, TRBD and TRBJ reference genes, with CDR3 defined following IMGT. Clonotypes above 0.1% frequency were classified as highly expanded clones. Shannon entropy was used to measure repertoire diversity, and the Gini coefficient was used to measure V-J evenness. Public clonotypes were defined as clonotypes shared by more than one individual. The public reads were reprocessed in TCRdb via fastp at Q25 and MiXCR, keeping in-frame beta chains. Merged by CDR3 protein, the rows form single entries marked with the most common genes and DNA. For this entry, the V and J calls and clone size follow TCRdb and not the study's own pipeline. This sample is represented by 300,000 to 350,000 distinct CDR3 sequences; roughly a fifth of them were singletons. 29% of the sample is in the top ten clones.

Sample: peripheral blood mononuclear cells (PBMCs), taken when the disease was refractory, from a patient treated with antithyroid drugs. The chain was built from TRBV5-1 and TRBJ2-5; 11 middle bases align to TRBD1. This receptor was identified in a female donor with Graves disease. The CDR3 region: CASSTGQGAGETQYF. The bases read TGCGCCAGCAGCACTGGACAGGGGGCGGGAGAGACCCAGTACTTC.